This T cell receptor beta chain emerged from a study of radiation and T cells in renal cell carcinoma. This clone occurred once. Antigen unknown. The time point was: blood 4 weeks post-SBRT, at nephrectomy. As to treatment: 15 Gy SBRT to primary tumor, nephrectomy 4 weeks later. Radiation-treated patients gave blood at baseline, week 2 and week 4. Study-wide points: Top tumor clonotypes rose in blood 2 weeks post-radiation, then contracted.

Sequencing used immunoSEQ multiplex PCR; TCRdb keeps in-frame clones, though not all of them. The profile covers around 180,000 clones, with about 88% appearing a single time and about 10% taken by the ten largest. The receptor's source is a woman aged 45-59 years with renal cell carcinoma. Source: blood, taken from a patient whose treatment included radiotherapy and nephrectomy.

CDR3 in DNA: TGTGCCAGTAGTACGACAGGGGAAGGAAACACCATATATTTT. Protein product: CASSTTGEGNTIYF. The chain recombines TRBV19 with TRBJ1-3; TRBD1 matches at 8 bases. V dropped 4 bases and J dropped 4; count of bases not matched to a gene: 3. This CDR3 is 14 amino acids long. The germline V gene encodes CDR1 LNHDA and CDR2 SQIVND (reference sequence).